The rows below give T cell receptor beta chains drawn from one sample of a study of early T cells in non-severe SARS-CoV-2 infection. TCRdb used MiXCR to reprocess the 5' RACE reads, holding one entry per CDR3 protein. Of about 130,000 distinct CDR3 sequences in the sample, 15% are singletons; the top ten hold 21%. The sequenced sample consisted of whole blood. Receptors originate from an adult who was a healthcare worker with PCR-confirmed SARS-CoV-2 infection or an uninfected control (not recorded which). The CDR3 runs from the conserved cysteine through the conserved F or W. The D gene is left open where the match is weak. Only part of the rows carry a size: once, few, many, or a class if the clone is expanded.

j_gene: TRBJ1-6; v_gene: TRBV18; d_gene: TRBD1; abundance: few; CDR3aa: CASSRGQGDSPLHF; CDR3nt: TGTGCCAGCTCACGGGGACAGGGAGATTCACCCCTCCACTTT
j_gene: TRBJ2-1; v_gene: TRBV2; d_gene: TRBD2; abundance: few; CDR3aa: CASSAIAGRPYNEQFF; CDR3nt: TGTGCCAGCAGTGCAATAGCGGGGAGACCTTACAATGAGCAGTTCTTC
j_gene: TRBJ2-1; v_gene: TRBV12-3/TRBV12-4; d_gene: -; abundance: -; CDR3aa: CATGTIGEQFF; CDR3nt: TGTGCCACTGGCACCATTGGTGAGCAGTTCTTC
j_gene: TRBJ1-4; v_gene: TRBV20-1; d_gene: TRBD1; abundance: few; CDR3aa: CSASPGQGNEKLFF; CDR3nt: TGCAGTGCTAGCCCGGGACAGGGAAATGAAAAACTGTTTTTT
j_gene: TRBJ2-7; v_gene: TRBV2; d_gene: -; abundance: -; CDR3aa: CASSGQGRSYEQYF; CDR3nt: TGTGCCAGCAGTGGCCAGGGTAGATCCTACGAGCAGTACTTC
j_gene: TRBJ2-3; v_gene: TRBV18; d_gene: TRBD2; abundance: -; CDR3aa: CASSPPGTKGDTQYF; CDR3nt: TGTGCCAGCTCACCCCCCGGGACTAAGGGAGATACGCAGTATTTT
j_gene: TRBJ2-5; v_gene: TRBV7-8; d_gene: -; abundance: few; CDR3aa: CASSPNVGKTQYF; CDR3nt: TGTGCCAGCAGCCCTAATGTCGGGAAGACCCAGTACTTC
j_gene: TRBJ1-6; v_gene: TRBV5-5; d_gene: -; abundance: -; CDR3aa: CASSSYPGDNSPLHF; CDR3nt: TGTGCCAGCAGCTCGTACCCTGGGGATAATTCACCCCTCCACTTT
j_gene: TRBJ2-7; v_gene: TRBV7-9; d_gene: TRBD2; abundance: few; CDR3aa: CASSLTSGGMDEQYF; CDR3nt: TGTGCCAGCAGCTTAACTAGCGGGGGTATGGACGAGCAGTACTTC
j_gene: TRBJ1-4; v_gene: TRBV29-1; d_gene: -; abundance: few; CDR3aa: CSVGGLKEAANEKLFF; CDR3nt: TGCAGCGTCGGGGGACTGAAAGAGGCGGCTAATGAAAAACTGTTTTTT
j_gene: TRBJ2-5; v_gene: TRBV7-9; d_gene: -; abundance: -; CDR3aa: CASSSDQTQETQYF; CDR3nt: TGTGCCAGCAGCTCGGACCAAACACAAGAGACCCAGTACTTC
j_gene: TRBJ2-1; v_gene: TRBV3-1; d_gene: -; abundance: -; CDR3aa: CASSHGFSEQFF; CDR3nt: TGTGCCAGCAGCCACGGATTCTCTGAGCAGTTCTTC
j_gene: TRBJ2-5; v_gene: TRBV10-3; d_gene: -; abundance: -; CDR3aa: CAISRNQQETQYF; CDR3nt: TGTGCCATCAGCCGGAACCAGCAAGAGACCCAGTACTTC
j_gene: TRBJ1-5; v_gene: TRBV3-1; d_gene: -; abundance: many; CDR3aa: CASSRSGGNQPQHF; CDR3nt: TGTGCCAGCAGCCGGAGCGGGGGAAATCAGCCCCAGCATTTT
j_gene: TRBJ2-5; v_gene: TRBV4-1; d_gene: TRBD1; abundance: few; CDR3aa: CASSQGDRRQETQYF; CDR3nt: TGCGCCAGCAGCCAGGGGGACAGGCGGCAAGAGACCCAGTACTTC
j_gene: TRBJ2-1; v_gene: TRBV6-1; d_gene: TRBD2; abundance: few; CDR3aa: CASSERRGVNEQFF; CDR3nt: TGTGCCAGCAGTGAGCGGCGGGGGGTCAATGAGCAGTTCTTC
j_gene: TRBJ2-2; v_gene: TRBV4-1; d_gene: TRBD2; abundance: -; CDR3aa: CASSQGLAGGLAGELFF; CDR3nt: TGCGCCAGCAGCCAAGGACTAGCGGGGGGACTCGCCGGGGAGCTGTTTTTT
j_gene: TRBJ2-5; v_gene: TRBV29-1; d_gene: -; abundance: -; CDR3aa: CSVVVGETKYF; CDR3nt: TGCAGCGTTGTAGTCGGAGAGACCAAGTACTTC
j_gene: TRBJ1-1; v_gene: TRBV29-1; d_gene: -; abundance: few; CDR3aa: CSVARQSNTEAFF; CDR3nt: TGCAGCGTTGCGAGGCAGTCGAACACTGAAGCTTTCTTT